A selection of T cell receptor beta chains follows, all from one sample in a study of T cell changes during pregnancy in multiple sclerosis. Profiled with immunoSEQ multiplex PCR; TCRdb holds only in-frame clones, not every one. The sample holds more than 85,000 clones, 85% to 95% seen once. The sample consisted of peripheral blood, taken in the third trimester of pregnancy. These receptors were taken from a female donor in good health, enrolled as a control in a pregnancy study. Each CDR3 is given with its conserved first and last residue. The D gene is left open where the match is weak. Not all rows give a size; the values are once, few, many and, for expanded clones, a class.

clone_size: -; v_call: TRBV6-5; d_call: -; j_call: TRBJ2-5; cdr3_nt: TGTGCCAGCAGCCTGACAGAACAAGAGACCCAGTACTTC; cdr3_aa: CASSLTEQETQYF
clone_size: -; v_call: TRBV11-2; d_call: -; j_call: TRBJ1-2; cdr3_nt: TGTGCCAGCAGCTTAGCCCCGGAGGGGTATGGCTACACCTTC; cdr3_aa: CASSLAPEGYGYTF
clone_size: -; v_call: TRBV2; d_call: TRBD1; j_call: TRBJ1-5; cdr3_nt: TGTGCCAGCAGTGCAGGACAGGGACTAAATCAGCCCCAGCATTTT; cdr3_aa: CASSAGQGLNQPQHF
clone_size: once; v_call: TRBV29-1; d_call: TRBD2; j_call: TRBJ2-1; cdr3_nt: TGCAGCGTTCCCCGGACTAGCGGAAGGGAGCAGTTCTTC; cdr3_aa: CSVPRTSGREQFF
clone_size: -; v_call: TRBV30; d_call: -; j_call: TRBJ2-3; cdr3_nt: TGTGCCTGGAGTGAGGGGGTACAGGGAACAGATACGCAGTATTTT; cdr3_aa: CAWSEGVQGTDTQYF
clone_size: -; v_call: TRBV4-1; d_call: -; j_call: TRBJ1-4; cdr3_nt: TGCGCCAGCAGCCAAGCCGGGGGAGTTTATGAAAAACTGTTTTTT; cdr3_aa: CASSQAGGVYEKLFF
clone_size: -; v_call: TRBV11-2; d_call: TRBD1; j_call: TRBJ1-1; cdr3_nt: TGTGCCAGCAGCGCCGCAGGGGGCACTGAAGCTTTCTTT; cdr3_aa: CASSAAGGTEAFF
clone_size: -; v_call: TRBV7-8; d_call: -; j_call: TRBJ2-3; cdr3_nt: TGTGCCAGCAGCTTGACCTCCGGGACTCAGACAGATACGCAGTATTTT; cdr3_aa: CASSLTSGTQTDTQYF
clone_size: -; v_call: TRBV19; d_call: -; j_call: TRBJ2-7; cdr3_nt: TGTGCCAGTAGTGTCTCAGGGGAGCCCCACCCCTCCCAGCAGTACTTC; cdr3_aa: CASSVSGEPHPSQQYF
clone_size: -; v_call: TRBV19; d_call: TRBD2; j_call: TRBJ2-1; cdr3_nt: TGTGCCAGTAGTATAGGGGGCTGGGCGGGAGGGCCATGGGATGAGCAGTTCTTC; cdr3_aa: CASSIGGWAGGPWDEQFF
clone_size: -; v_call: TRBV28; d_call: -; j_call: TRBJ2-7; cdr3_nt: TGTGCCAGCAGCTGGAACAGGGCGTACGAGCAGTACTTC; cdr3_aa: CASSWNRAYEQYF
clone_size: -; v_call: TRBV27; d_call: TRBD2; j_call: TRBJ2-7; cdr3_nt: TGTGCCAGCAGTGAAAAACTAGCGGTGGACGAGCAGTACTTC; cdr3_aa: CASSEKLAVDEQYF
clone_size: -; v_call: TRBV5-1; d_call: -; j_call: TRBJ2-3; cdr3_nt: TGCGCCAGCAGCTTGCAAGATACGCAGTATTTT; cdr3_aa: CASSLQDTQYF
clone_size: once; v_call: TRBV28; d_call: -; j_call: TRBJ2-7; cdr3_nt: TGTGCCAGCAGTTTATCGGGCTACGAGCAGTACTTC; cdr3_aa: CASSLSGYEQYF
clone_size: once; v_call: TRBV15; d_call: TRBD2; j_call: TRBJ2-3; cdr3_nt: TGTGCCACCAGCAGAGATCGACTAGCGGCAGATACGCAGTATTTT; cdr3_aa: CATSRDRLAADTQYF
clone_size: -; v_call: TRBV7-9; d_call: TRBD2; j_call: TRBJ2-1; cdr3_nt: TGTGCCAGCAGCCAGGGGACTAGCGGCAATGAGCAGTTCTTC; cdr3_aa: CASSQGTSGNEQFF
clone_size: -; v_call: TRBV28; d_call: TRBD2; j_call: TRBJ2-7; cdr3_nt: TGTGCCAGCAGTTTTGAGCGGGGCCCTTACGAGCAGTACTTC; cdr3_aa: CASSFERGPYEQYF
clone_size: -; v_call: TRBV5-1; d_call: TRBD2; j_call: TRBJ2-3; cdr3_nt: TGCGCCAGCAGCTTCTCACCGACTAGCCCAGATACGCAGTATTTT; cdr3_aa: CASSFSPTSPDTQYF
clone_size: -; v_call: TRBV5-1; d_call: TRBD1; j_call: TRBJ1-1; cdr3_nt: TGCGCCAGCAGCCCGGGACAGGGGTTCGCGAACACTGAAGCTTTCTTT; cdr3_aa: CASSPGQGFANTEAFF
clone_size: -; v_call: TRBV19; d_call: -; j_call: TRBJ1-1; cdr3_nt: TGTGCCAGTAGTATAGGTCGTCAGGGGAACACTGAAGCTTTCTTT; cdr3_aa: CASSIGRQGNTEAFF
clone_size: -; v_call: TRBV27; d_call: -; j_call: TRBJ2-3; cdr3_nt: TGTGCCAGCAGTTTAACTCTTACCGATGTAGATACGCAGTATTTT; cdr3_aa: CASSLTLTDVDTQYF
clone_size: -; v_call: TRBV5-1; d_call: TRBD1; j_call: TRBJ2-7; cdr3_nt: TGCGCCAGCAGTTGGGGACAGACCTCCTACGAGCAGTACTTC; cdr3_aa: CASSWGQTSYEQYF
clone_size: -; v_call: TRBV5-1; d_call: -; j_call: TRBJ2-2; cdr3_nt: TGCGCCAGCAGCTTGGCCGGAGGGTCCGGGGAGCTGTTTTTT; cdr3_aa: CASSLAGGSGELFF
clone_size: -; v_call: TRBV19; d_call: TRBD2; j_call: TRBJ2-7; cdr3_nt: TGTGCCAGTAGTTTCACCGGGACTAGCGGGTACGAGCAGTACTTC; cdr3_aa: CASSFTGTSGYEQYF
clone_size: once; v_call: TRBV28; d_call: -; j_call: TRBJ2-7; cdr3_nt: TGTGCCAGCAGTTTAGGAGGGATCGAGCAGTACTTC; cdr3_aa: CASSLGGIEQYF
clone_size: -; v_call: TRBV7-9; d_call: -; j_call: TRBJ1-2; cdr3_nt: TGTGCCAGCAGCTTAATAGCTAACTATGGCTACACCTTC; cdr3_aa: CASSLIANYGYTF
clone_size: -; v_call: TRBV6-5; d_call: TRBD2; j_call: TRBJ2-2; cdr3_nt: TGTGCCAGCAGTTGGACTAGCGGGACGAACACCGGGGAGCTGTTTTTT; cdr3_aa: CASSWTSGTNTGELFF